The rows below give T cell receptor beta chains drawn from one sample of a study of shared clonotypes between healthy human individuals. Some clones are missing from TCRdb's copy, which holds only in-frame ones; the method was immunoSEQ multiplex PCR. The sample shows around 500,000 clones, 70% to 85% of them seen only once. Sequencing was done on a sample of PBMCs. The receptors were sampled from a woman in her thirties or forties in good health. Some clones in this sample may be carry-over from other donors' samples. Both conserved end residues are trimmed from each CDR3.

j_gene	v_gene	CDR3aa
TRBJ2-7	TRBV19	ASSAGHYEQY
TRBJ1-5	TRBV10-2	ASTHTVQSNQPQH
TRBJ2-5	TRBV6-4	ASSEGGGSQETQY
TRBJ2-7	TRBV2	ASSKGLAGGWQY
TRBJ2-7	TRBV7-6	ASSLGQATYEQY
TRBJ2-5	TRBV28	ASSLLAGEETQY
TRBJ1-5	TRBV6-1	ASSEIRWTPNQPQH
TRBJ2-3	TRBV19	ASTPLGSHTQY
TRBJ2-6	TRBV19	ASSRTRDYSGANVLT
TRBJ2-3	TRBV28	ASTGATDTQY
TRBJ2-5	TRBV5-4	ASSGEYQETQY
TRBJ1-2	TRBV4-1	ASSQERGAGYGYT
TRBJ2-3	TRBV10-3	ATGTSGKTDTQY
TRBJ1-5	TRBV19	ASSIAPQPQH
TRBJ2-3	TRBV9	ASSPSLGQDPDTQY
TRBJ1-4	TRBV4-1	ASSQHPPPGVEKLF
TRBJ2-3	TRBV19	ASSPLKTHADTQY
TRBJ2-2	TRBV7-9	ASSRGGGANTGELF
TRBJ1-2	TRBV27	ASRTQGVDGYT
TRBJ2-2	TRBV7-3	ASSPDRGNTGELF
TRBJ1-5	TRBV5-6	ASSLKGDAQPQH
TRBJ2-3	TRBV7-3	ASSSRVGSGATDTQY
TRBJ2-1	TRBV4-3	ASSQGKGYNEQF
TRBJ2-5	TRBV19	ASTSGPYQETQY
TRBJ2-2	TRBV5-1	ASKGSQNTGELF
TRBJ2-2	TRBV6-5	ASSYSPRGLSGELF
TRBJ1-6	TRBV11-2	ASSQSGWGFRNSPLH
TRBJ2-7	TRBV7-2	ASSPDYPGGYEQY
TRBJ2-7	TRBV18	ASSPRDRDLSEQY
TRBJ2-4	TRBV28	AHSLSKGAGKNIQY
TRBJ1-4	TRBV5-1	ASRSGTSATNEKLF
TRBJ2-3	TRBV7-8	ASSWARLPSTDTQY
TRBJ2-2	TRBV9	ASSGVSGGELF
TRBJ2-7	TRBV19	ASRASGSDEQY
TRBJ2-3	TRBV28	ASSPGGASGSRDTQY
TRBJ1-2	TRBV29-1	SGRVLEGYT
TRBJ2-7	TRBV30	AWTRGGGEQY
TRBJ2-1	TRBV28	ASSRPSYNEQF
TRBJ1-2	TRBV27	ASKDGAGGAGGYT
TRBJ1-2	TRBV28	ASSLGTGSDGYT
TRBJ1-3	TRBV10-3	AITAGGTNTIY
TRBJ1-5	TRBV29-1	SVAQGGGNQPQH
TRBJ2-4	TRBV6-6	ASSYGQGASKNIQY
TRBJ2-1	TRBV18	ASSPVTGDVYEQF
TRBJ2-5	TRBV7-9	ASRPYREGETQY
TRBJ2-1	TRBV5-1	ASSLAPHEQF
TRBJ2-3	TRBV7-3	ASSRRIAGGTSTDTQY
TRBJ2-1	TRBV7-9	ASSSRLGTGGWEGLF
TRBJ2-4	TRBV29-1	SPWTGPNTNIPPKNIQY
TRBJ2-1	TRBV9	ASSARGSQAYNEQF
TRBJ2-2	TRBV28	ASSWGIGRPWGTGELF